What follows are 23 T cell receptor beta chains derived from one specimen sequenced in a study of Graves' ophthalmopathy and Graves' hyperthyroidism. From RNA, the CDR3 regions of TCR beta chains were amplified and sequenced. First-round RT-PCR relied on HTBI primers, and a second-round multiplex PCR came next. TCRdb itself ran the multiplex PCR reads through MiXCR, one entry per CDR3 protein. The sample carries over 150,000 distinct CDR3 sequences, 30% to 45% recorded once. Sequenced: peripheral blood. The receptors shown here come from a woman aged 40 to 50 with Graves' ophthalmopathy.

V usage is TRBV27 and J usage is TRBJ1-1; 7 nucleotides align to TRBD1. Germline CDR1 reads MNHEY; CDR2 reads SMNVEV (reference sequence). Losses at the gene ends were 6 bases for V and 7 bases for J; bases not matched to a gene: 8. The CDR3 covers 13 residues. CDR3 protein: CASSLGTAYEAFF. As DNA, the CDR3 is TGTGCCAGCAGCCTAGGGACAGCATATGAAGCTTTCTTT.

This clonotype was recorded once. The rearrangement links TRBV6-1 to TRBJ1-5; D unresolved. V lost 0 bases and J lost 7, with 13 bases in between. The CDR3 loop spans 15 amino acids. Looked up from germline, CDR1 is MNHNS and CDR2 is SASEGT. CDR3 in amino acids: CASSEAPSKGQPQHF. The CDR3 bases are TGTGCCAGCAGTGAAGCCCCGAGCAAGGGCCAGCCCCAGCATTTT.

The table lists this clonotype with many counts. The chain combines TRBV11-2 with TRBJ2-7; D is possibly TRBD1 (5 bases). Germline loops: CDR1 SGHAT, CDR2 FQNNGV. This CDR3 is 15 amino acids long. Trimming stripped 6 bases from V and 3 bases from J, with 18 bases between. In DNA, the CDR3 is TGTGCCAGCAGGCGAGGCACAGGACGCTACTACGAGCAGTACTTC. Amino acid sequence: CASRRGTGRYYEQYF.

The chain uses TRBV9 and TRBJ1-1; possibly TRBD1 for D (6 bases). In germline, CDR1 is SGDLS, CDR2 YYNGEE. V lost 3 bases and J lost 0, with 12 bases in between. CDR3 length equals 15 residues. The CDR3 DNA sequence: TGTGCCAGCAGCGCCCGGGACACCATGAACACTGAAGCTTTCTTT. The encoded protein is CASSARDTMNTEAFF.

The rearrangement uses TRBV2 and TRBJ2-5; 9 positions agree with TRBD1. CDR3 size: 14 residues. The V segment lost 7 bases and the J segment 5 bases; nucleotides outside the gene matches: 8. Per germline, CDR1 SNHLY and CDR2 FYNNEI. The CDR3 region is CASIITGGYETQYF. CDR3 DNA sequence: TGTGCCAGCATTATTACAGGGGGCTATGAGACCCAGTACTTC.

This clonotype was counted ten times or more. The chain links TRBV4-1 to TRBJ2-5; TRBD2 might be the D (7 bases). Trimming shortened V by 7 bases and J by 5 bases, and 17 bases separated the two germline ends. There are 14 residues in the CDR3. In germline, CDR1 is MGHRA, CDR2 YSYEKL. The CDR3 loop reads CASNPTGGYETQYF. For the CDR3, the DNA is TGCGCCAGCAACCCGACGGGGGGCTATGAGACCCAGTACTTC.

This clonotype has a count of ten or more. The chain carries TRBV9 and TRBJ1-5; 7 bases agree with TRBD1. Germline CDR1 SGDLS, CDR2 YYNGEE. This CDR3 has 14 amino acids. Trimming cost V 2 bases and J 4 bases; bases outside gene matches: 3. The CDR3 DNA is TGTGCCAGCAGCGTTGGGACAGTGAATCAGCCCCAGCATTTT. Residues: CASSVGTVNQPQHF.

This clonotype was counted many times. The chain combines TRBV4-2 with TRBJ1-6; 9 nucleotides align to TRBD1. Per the germline V gene, CDR1 is LGHNA and CDR2 is YNFKEQ. V gave up 3 bases and J gave up 0 bases; unmatched junction bases: 6. The CDR3 is 18 amino acids. CDR3 sequence (DNA): TGTGCCAGCAGCCACCGACAGGGGGGAAGCTCCTATAATTCACCCCTCCACTTT. It translates to CASSHRQGGSSYNSPLHF.

V and J are TRBV28 and TRBJ1-2; D possibly corresponds to TRBD1 (6 bases). Germline CDR1 MDHEN, CDR2 SYDVKM. There are 13 residues in the CDR3. Trimming took off 6 bases at V and 7 bases at J, with 15 bases between the two ends. The CDR3 region has the DNA TGTGCCAGCAGGCTCGGACAGTTGGGTGGCTACACCTTC. Translating gives CASRLGQLGGYTF.

The table lists this clonotype with many counts. The chain couples TRBV6-2 or TRBV6-3 to TRBJ2-5; D uncertain. Trimming pared 8 bases from V and 4 bases from J, leaving 8 bases between. Germline CDR1 MNHEY, CDR2 SVGEGT. CDR3 length: 11 residues. The CDR3, as DNA: TGTGCCAGCCTAGGTCCAGAGACCCAGTACTTC. It is translated as CASLGPETQYF.

This clonotype was recorded at least ten times. Written as DNA, the CDR3 is TGTGCCAGCAGCCTGTCCTCAGGGTCACCCCTCCACTTT. It specifies CASSLSSGSPLHF. This chain connects TRBV12-3 or TRBV12-4 to TRBJ1-6; D is possibly TRBD1 (5 bases). Between the trimmed V and J ends, which lost 6 bases and 10 bases, there was a span of 13 bases. The CDR3 extends over 13 amino acids.

At least ten counts were recorded for this clonotype. CDR3 nucleotide sequence: TGCGCCAGCAGCCAGGATAGCGGGAGTAGTCGCTACGAGCAGTACTTC. The encoded protein is CASSQDSGSSRYEQYF. The chain carries TRBV4-1 and TRBJ2-7; 9 nucleotides align to TRBD2. Trimming took 3 bases from V and 3 from J; bases not matched to a gene: 9. This CDR3 comprises 16 residues. Germline assignment: CDR1 MGHRA and CDR2 YSYEKL.

In this sample, this clonotype turned up many times. The chain carries TRBV10-3 and TRBJ1-2; D ambiguous. Per the germline V gene, CDR1 is ENHRY and CDR2 is SYGVKD. Trimming cost V 0 bases and J 4 bases, with 9 bases left between them. The CDR3 has 14 residues. CDR3 in DNA: TGTGCCATCAGTGAGTCCGGCTATAGCTATGGCTACACCTTC. This codes for CAISESGYSYGYTF.

At least ten counts were recorded for this clonotype. V and J are TRBV27 and TRBJ1-1; D is uncertain. The CDR3 sequence is 13 residues long. V dropped 2 bases and J dropped 1 base, with 5 bases sitting between them. Germline V CDR1 and CDR2: MNHEY, SMNVEV (reference sequence). DNA of the CDR3: TGTGCCAGCAGTTTAATGCAGAACACTGAAGCTTTCTTT. Translated, it gives CASSLMQNTEAFF.

The rearrangement uses TRBV2 and TRBJ2-7, with D perhaps TRBD2 (6 bases). Trimming stripped 7 bases from V and 1 base from J, with 20 bases between. The CDR3 runs to 16 residues. Germline CDR1 reads SNHLY; CDR2 reads FYNNEI. The CDR3 DNA sequence: TGTGCCAGCACCCGGGGACGGAGCGGGTCATCCTACGAGCAGTACTTC. Protein: CASTRGRSGSSYEQYF. Full variable domain (missing parts from reference TRBV2 and TRBJ2-7): EPEVTQTPSHQVTQMGQEVILRCVPISNHLYFYWYRQILGQKVEFLVSFYNNEISEKSEIFDDQFSVERPDGSNFTLKIRSTKLEDSAMYFCASTRGRSGSSYEQYFGPGTRLTVT.

This chain connects TRBV28 to TRBJ2-2; TRBD2 matches at 9 bases. CDR1 is MDHEN and CDR2 is SYDVKM in the germline V gene. CDR3 length: 18 amino acids. J was trimmed by 0 bases and V by 4 bases; bases with no gene match: 9. The CDR3 reads CASSSRLAVLPNTGELFF. As DNA, the CDR3 is TGTGCCAGCAGTTCGAGACTAGCGGTCCTCCCGAACACCGGGGAGCTGTTTTTT.

V gene TRBV28 combines with J gene TRBJ2-7; 9 nucleotides line up with TRBD2. V was clipped by 6 bases and J by 3 bases; unmatched bases: 15. Germline V lookup: CDR1 MDHEN, CDR2 SYDVKM. The length of the CDR3 is 17 residues. This chain's CDR3 is CASSSPGDSGSVYEQYF. CDR3 sequence (DNA): TGTGCCAGCAGCTCCCCGGGTGATAGCGGGAGCGTCTACGAGCAGTACTTC.

This clonotype was seen ten or more times. V usage is TRBV7-2 and J usage is TRBJ2-7; D might be TRBD2 (6 bases). V was trimmed by 5 bases and J by 3 bases, leaving 14 bases between them. The CDR3 contains 14 residues. Germline V gene lookup returns CDR1 SGHTA and CDR2 FQGNSA. The CDR3 is CASSPGTADYEQYF. The CDR3 region has the DNA TGTGCCAGCAGCCCAGGGACTGCGGACTACGAGCAGTACTTC.

The chain links TRBV28 to TRBJ2-7; 10 bases map to TRBD2. The CDR3 has 15 amino acids. The ends lost 6 bases at V and 5 bases at J; junction bases unmatched: 10. Germline CDR1 and CDR2: MDHEN and SYDVKM. In DNA form, the CDR3 reads TGTGCCAGCAGCATAGCGGGAGGTTTCGTGGACGAGCAGTACTTC. Its translation is CASSIAGGFVDEQYF.

This clonotype was counted many times. The V and J genes are TRBV5-6 and TRBJ1-2, with 7 bases fitting TRBD1. The CDR3 is made up of 13 amino acids. The germline CDR1 and CDR2 sequences are SGHDT and YYEEEE. The V and J ends lost 1 base and 8 bases, in that order; junction bases with no gene match: 5. CDR3 nucleotide sequence: TGTGCCAGCAGCTTGAGTACAGGGGTCGGCTACACCTTC. Its protein product is CASSLSTGVGYTF.

The chain carries TRBV6-1 and TRBJ1-2; D remains ambiguous. The CDR3 extends over 11 amino acids. Trimming shortened V by 0 bases and J by 6 bases, and 2 bases separated the two germline ends. Per germline, CDR1 MNHNS and CDR2 SASEGT. The chain's CDR3 is CASSEANGYTF. CDR3 DNA: TGTGCCAGCAGTGAAGCGAATGGCTACACCTTC.

This clonotype was counted ten times or more. This chain uses TRBV28 with TRBJ2-2; a possible D gene is TRBD2 (5 bases). Trimming cost V 6 bases and J 4 bases, with 21 bases left between them. The CDR3 is 17 amino acids. Per germline, CDR1 MDHEN and CDR2 SYDVKM. CDR3 loop: CASSPPKGVGGTGELFF. CDR3 nucleotide sequence: TGTGCCAGCAGCCCTCCTAAGGGAGTGGGCGGCACCGGGGAGCTGTTTTTT.

J is TRBJ1-1 and V is TRBV5-5; D remains ambiguous. V lost 4 bases and J lost 1, with 11 bases in between. The CDR3 is 14 residues long. Germline V gene data show CDR1 as SGHKS and CDR2 as YYEKEE (reference sequence). Here the CDR3 DNA reads TGTGCCAGCAGCCCCGGACGGTGGAACACTGAAGCTTTCTTT. Protein sequence: CASSPGRWNTEAFF.